This record concerns one TCR beta chain sequence. No antigen is known for it. Autoimmune disease history or systemic immunosuppression led to patients being barred. Blood specimens came from baseline, cycle 4 day 1, and cycle 7 day 1. This entry comes from a study of OX40 agonist ivuxolimab in advanced cancers. Measured with immunoSEQ multiplex PCR; TCRdb has only the in-frame clones, and not every one. Of around 50,000 clones detected, 75% to 90% appear once; the ten largest clones hold 0.75%. Findings and caveats of the study: At 0.1 to 3.0 mg/kg, clonal expansion of CD4+ and CD8+ blood T cells had occurred by week 6.

The V gene lost 0 bases and the J gene lost 1 base, with 13 bases spanning the gap. Per the germline V gene, CDR1 is MNHNY and CDR2 is SVGAGI (reference sequence). The CDR3 totals 16 residues. Sample: CD4+ or CD8+ T cells sorted from blood, taken in a trial of the OX40 agonist ivuxolimab. The TCR originated in an adult with an advanced solid tumor such as melanoma, head and neck, liver or kidney cancer. This chain connects TRBV6-6 to TRBJ2-7; D might be TRBD1 (6 bases). The CDR3, as DNA: TGTGCCAGCAGTTACTCGAGGCAGGGGTCTTCCTACGAGCAGTACTTC. This encodes CASSYSRQGSSYEQYF.